This T cell receptor beta chain was identified in a study of response to subunit inactivated influenza vaccine. Broader study findings: There was a suggestion from the authors that each seasonal influenza vaccination recruits few new T cells.

TCRdb re-derived calls from the RT-PCR reads in MiXCR, one entry per CDR3 protein. The data show approximately 530,000 distinct CDR3 sequences, under 8.5% seen once. This clonotype has ten or more counts. Its target is not known. CDR3 size: 13 residues. Trimming took off 8 bases at V and 4 bases at J, with 9 bases between the two ends. This receptor was identified in a man aged 50 to 69 who received an inactivated influenza vaccine. The chain carries TRBV12-3 or TRBV12-4 and TRBJ2-6; D tentatively reads TRBD1 or TRBD2 (5 bases each). Here the sequenced sample was PBMCs from blood, taken about 23 months after vaccination. This CDR3 is CASVGTGANVLTF. Written as DNA, the CDR3 is TGTGCCAGCGTGGGGACCGGGGCCAACGTCCTGACTTTC.